Following are 17 T cell receptor beta chains from one sample sequenced in a study of blood T cell repertoires in COVID-19. Sequenced by immunoSEQ multiplex PCR; TCRdb stores in-frame clones only, minus some. The sample records 25,000 to 30,000 clones, under 80% being singletons. The material sequenced was peripheral blood. The receptors derive from a man between 70 and 80 years old with acute or convalescent COVID-19.

The J gene is TRBJ2-7, the V gene TRBV28, with unresolved D. In germline, CDR1 is MDHEN, CDR2 SYDVKM. V lost 8 bases and J lost 3, with 8 bases in between. This CDR3 is 11 amino acids long. The CDR3 DNA follows: TGTGCCAGCGGCCCTCTCTACGAGCAGTACTTC. It codes for CASGPLYEQYF.

V and J are TRBV4-2 and TRBJ2-6; D may be TRBD2 (5 bases). The V end was cut by 2 bases, the J end by 0 bases, with 11 bases between. The CDR3 covers 17 residues. From germline, CDR1 is LGHNA and CDR2 YNFKEQ. The DNA of the CDR3 is TGTGCCAGCAGCCAACAAGGACTCCACTCTGGGGCCAACGTCCTGACTTTC. Its protein is CASSQQGLHSGANVLTF.

The chain has TRBV6-2 or TRBV6-3 and TRBJ2-1, with 9 nucleotides matching TRBD2. After removal of 2 bases from V and 0 bases from J, the junction contained 8 bases not matched to a gene. The CDR3 extends over 18 amino acids. Germline V gives CDR1 MNHEY, CDR2 SVGEGT. The CDR3 protein is CASSYGAGGPSSYNEQFF. Here the CDR3 DNA reads TGTGCCAGCAGTTACGGAGCGGGGGGCCCGAGCTCCTACAATGAGCAGTTCTTC.

The chain joins TRBV10-3 to TRBJ2-2; 11 bases are shared with TRBD2. V lost 5 bases, J lost 1 base, and 0 bases stayed unmatched. The CDR3 totals 15 residues. Germline CDR1 ENHRY, CDR2 SYGVKD. This CDR3 is CAISTSGGNTGELFF. CDR3 DNA: TGTGCCATCAGTACTAGCGGGGGGAACACCGGGGAGCTGTTTTTT.

This clone showed up just a few times. The V call is TRBV5-5, the J call TRBJ1-4; D is perhaps TRBD1 (5 bases). Germline V CDR1 and CDR2: SGHKS, YYEKEE (reference sequence). There are 15 residues in the CDR3. Deletions cut 2 bases from V and 6 bases from J, with 14 bases between. This CDR3 is CASSFSTGGHEKLFF. The CDR3 coding sequence is TGTGCCAGCAGCTTCTCGACGGGGGGTCATGAAAAACTGTTTTTT.

The chain links TRBV3-1 (or the pseudogene TRBV3-2) to TRBJ2-7; 9 nucleotides match TRBD1. The CDR3 spans 15 residues. Germline-derived CDR1 and CDR2 are LGHDT and YNNKEL (reference sequence). With V trimmed by 5 bases and J by 3 bases, 8 bases remained unmatched. The CDR3 nucleotides read TGTGCCAGCAGCGAGGGGGGACAGGGTAACTACGAGCAGTACTTC. Its translation: CASSEGGQGNYEQYF.

The CDR3 nucleotides are TGTGCCAGCAGTTCCGGCGGGAGCTCTTACAATGAGCAGTTCTTC. It codes for CASSSGGSSYNEQFF. The chain carries TRBV6-2 or TRBV6-3 and TRBJ2-1; 7 nucleotides agree with TRBD2. The J segment lost 4 bases and the V segment lost 4 bases, leaving 7 bases of the junction unmatched. The CDR3 totals 15 residues. The germline CDR1 and CDR2 sequences are MNHEY and SVGEGT.

V gene TRBV7-9 combines with J gene TRBJ1-1; 9 nucleotides agree with TRBD1. The germline gives CDR1 SEHNR, CDR2 FQNEAQ (reference sequence). Trimming cost V 1 base and J 4 bases; bases outside gene matches: 4. The CDR3 is 15 amino acids. For the CDR3, the DNA is TGTGCCAGCAGCTTAGGTGGGACAGGGATCACTGAAGCTTTCTTT. The encoded protein is CASSLGGTGITEAFF.

This rearrangement joins TRBV19 to TRBJ1-5; a possible D gene is TRBD1 (6 bases). The CDR3 is 16 residues long. CDR1 and CDR2 (germline): LNHDA, SQIVND (reference sequence). Trimming removed 5 bases at V and 0 bases at J, with 14 bases between. CDR3 sequence: CASSPRGTYSNQPQHF. The CDR3 DNA is TGTGCCAGTAGTCCAAGGGGGACATATAGCAATCAGCCCCAGCATTTT.

This clone was recorded once. J is TRBJ1-2 and V is TRBV7-2, with D maybe TRBD1 (5 bases). Trimming removed 2 bases from V and 4 bases from J, with 20 bases in between. Germline CDR1 SGHTA, CDR2 FQGNSA. The CDR3 extends over 17 amino acids. DNA of the CDR3: TGTGCCAGCAGCTTAAACTGGTGGCAGGGACTAAGCTATGGCTACACCTTC. Protein: CASSLNWWQGLSYGYTF.

This chain connects TRBV5-1 to TRBJ1-2; D is ambiguous. V lost 4 bases and J lost 3, with 10 bases in between. The CDR3 loop spans 13 amino acids. CDR1 SGHRS and CDR2 YFSETQ come from the germline V gene. In DNA, the CDR3 is TGCGCCAGCAGCCCCTCCCCCTACTATGGCTACACCTTC. Its translation: CASSPSPYYGYTF. Drawing the rest from reference TRBV5-1 and TRBJ1-2, the complete variable domain is KAGVTQTPRYLIKTRGQQVTLSCSPISGHRSVSWYQQTPGQGLQFLFEYFSETQRNKGNFPGRFSGRQFSNSRSEMNVSTLELGDSALYLCASSPSPYYGYTFGSGTRLTVV.

In this sample, this clone turned up a few times. The chain combines TRBV19 with TRBJ1-1, with TRBD1 matching over 7 bases. Germline lookup yields CDR1 LNHDA and CDR2 SQIVND (reference sequence). Trimming at V came to 4 bases and at J to 6 bases, leaving 5 bases not matched to a gene. This CDR3 has 13 amino acids. DNA of the CDR3: TGTGCCAGTAGTACTTGGACAGGCCCTGAAGCTTTCTTT. Amino acids: CASSTWTGPEAFF.

The rearrangement links TRBV11-3 to TRBJ2-7, with 9 bases lining up with TRBD1. The CDR3 totals 16 residues. CDR1 and CDR2 from the germline V gene are SGHNT and YENEEA. J gave up 3 bases and V 0 bases, and 6 bases lay outside the gene matches. This chain's CDR3 is CASSLDGRTGDYEQYF. The CDR3 DNA is TGTGCCAGCAGCTTAGACGGGCGGACAGGGGACTACGAGCAGTACTTC.

This chain joins TRBV2 and TRBJ2-3, with TRBD1 matching over 7 bases. Germline V CDR1 and CDR2: SNHLY, FYNNEI. J lost 1 base, V lost 8 bases, and 9 bases had no gene match. The CDR3 has 15 amino acids. CDR3 DNA sequence: TGTGCCAGCGTTACAAAAACAGGGGGCACAGATACGCAGTATTTT. Translation gives CASVTKTGGTDTQYF.

The DNA for the CDR3 is TGTGCCAGCAGCTTAGAGGGGAGGGAAGGTCAGCCCCAGCATTTT. The encoded protein is CASSLEGREGQPQHF. The chain couples TRBV7-2 to TRBJ1-5; maybe TRBD1 (5 bases). V lost 1 base, J lost 6 bases, and 13 bases lay in between. CDR1 is SGHTA and CDR2 is FQGNSA in the germline V gene. This CDR3 has 15 residues.

This chain joins TRBV28 and TRBJ1-2; 10 bases are a match to TRBD1. Looked up from germline, CDR1 is MDHEN and CDR2 is SYDVKM. The CDR3 is 15 amino acids. V gave up 5 bases and J gave up 8 bases; unmatched junction bases: 11. The CDR3 sequence is CASSAAGTGDGGYTF. DNA of the CDR3: TGTGCCAGCAGTGCCGCCGGGACAGGGGATGGAGGCTACACCTTC.

This chain connects TRBV27 to TRBJ2-7; the match to TRBD1 covers 7 bases. This CDR3 contains 14 residues. Trimming at V came to 6 bases and at J to 2 bases, leaving 7 bases not matched to a gene. Looked up from germline, CDR1 is MNHEY and CDR2 is SMNVEV (reference sequence). CDR3 protein: CASRWTGVTYEQYF. In DNA, the CDR3 is TGTGCCAGCAGATGGACAGGCGTCACCTACGAGCAGTACTTC.